This T cell receptor beta chain stems from a study of control samples from healthy donors and cancer patients. TCRdb's copy holds only in-frame clones and misses some; the assay was immunoSEQ multiplex PCR. Of fewer than 200,000 clones in the sample, about 94% were seen once. The CDR3 extends over 19 amino acids. The V gene end was trimmed by 6 bases and the J gene end by 4 bases; junction bases not matched to a gene: 14. The germline gives CDR1 SGHAT, CDR2 FQNNGV. The sequencing input was PBMCs. This chain connects TRBV11-2 to TRBJ2-3, with 15 bases matching TRBD2. This receptor was taken from a man aged 55-75 years with colorectal cancer. CDR3 amino acids: CASSFDGTSGGFKADTQYF. In DNA form, the CDR3 reads TGTGCCAGCAGTTTCGATGGGACTAGCGGGGGGTTTAAGGCAGATACGCAGTATTTT.